This is a list of T cell receptor beta chains from one sample in a study of T cell responses to AZD1222 COVID-19 vaccine. Generated by immunoSEQ multiplex PCR, the TCRdb table keeps only in-frame clones and is missing some. The table includes fewer than 140,000 clones, under 90% detected once. Specimen: peripheral blood, collected on day 0 of AZD1222 vaccination. The receptor source for this set is an adult in good health. Both conserved end residues are part of each CDR3. A D gene is named only where the DNA matches it firmly. Clone size, where shown, is once, few, many, or a class for clones that have expanded.

V gene	clone size	D gene	J gene	CDR3 protein
TRBV5-5	NA	NA	TRBJ2-6	CASSLGAGPGANVLTF
TRBV9	NA	TRBD2	TRBJ2-7	CASSPLSGRTTYEQYF
TRBV4-1	NA	TRBD1	TRBJ1-1	CASSPRDSMNTEAFF
TRBV5-1	NA	NA	TRBJ1-1	CASSLLYGRTEAFF
TRBV7-6	NA	NA	TRBJ2-7	CASSLSVGEQYF
TRBV5-1	NA	NA	TRBJ2-3	CASTQATGTDTQYF
TRBV6-2/TRBV6-3	NA	NA	TRBJ1-1	CASSYPSAIGTEAFF
TRBV9	NA	NA	TRBJ1-1	CASSGGARAAFF
TRBV9	NA	NA	TRBJ1-1	CASSPHQGNTEAFF
TRBV27	NA	TRBD2	TRBJ2-2	CATKGGMGTGELFF
TRBV29-1	NA	NA	TRBJ1-2	CSVEGPNDGYTF
TRBV7-3	NA	NA	TRBJ2-3	CASSGTGPPDTQYF
TRBV27	NA	TRBD1	TRBJ1-5	CASSLRVGTGTGKNQPQHF
TRBV18	NA	NA	TRBJ1-5	CASSPSGDNQPQHF
TRBV27	NA	TRBD2	TRBJ2-3	CASSSKGLAGGGVFGDTQYF
TRBV5-4	NA	TRBD2	TRBJ2-7	CASSFRTSSHYEQYF
TRBV24-1	NA	NA	TRBJ2-1	CATSDLNEQFF
TRBV3-1/TRBV3-2	NA	TRBD1	TRBJ2-7	CASSPVQGWSYEQYF
TRBV10-1	NA	NA	TRBJ2-2	CASSVGTGELFF
TRBV29-1	few	NA	TRBJ1-1	CSVIGGAEAFF
TRBV6-5	NA	NA	TRBJ1-2	CASRRGAGGYTF
TRBV24-1	NA	TRBD1	TRBJ2-7	CATSESGTGDTYEQYF
TRBV25-1	NA	NA	TRBJ1-3	CASSEYQAGNTIYF
TRBV2	NA	NA	TRBJ1-5	CASSPRAYSNQPQHF
TRBV5-1	NA	TRBD1	TRBJ2-3	CASQAGTGTDTQYF
TRBV10-1	NA	TRBD2	TRBJ2-7	CASSETSGVSYEQYF
TRBV5-1	NA	NA	TRBJ2-2	CASSLDRIFQGELFF
TRBV10-1	NA	TRBD1	TRBJ1-1	CASSPSAGQFPVAEAFF
TRBV3-1/TRBV3-2	NA	NA	TRBJ2-1	CASSQWGASGYNEQFF
TRBV11-2	NA	NA	TRBJ2-7	CASRSAYEQYF
TRBV6-5	NA	NA	TRBJ2-7	CASSYNRGAGEQYF
TRBV6-5	NA	NA	TRBJ1-3	CASSYGKKAGGNTIYF
TRBV14	NA	TRBD2	TRBJ2-1	CASSLRLAGDNNEQFF
TRBV29-1	NA	NA	TRBJ2-2	CSVSQRSGELFF
TRBV7-3	NA	NA	TRBJ2-1	CASSAASGHYNEQFF
TRBV19	NA	TRBD2	TRBJ2-7	CASSMKLAGEQYF
TRBV6-2/TRBV6-3	NA	TRBD2	TRBJ2-4	CASSRPSGRGKGAKNIQYF
TRBV6-6	NA	NA	TRBJ1-1	CASSYTVVNTEAFF
TRBV24-1	NA	NA	TRBJ2-1	CATSGRWLADNEQFF
TRBV11-2	NA	TRBD1	TRBJ2-7	CASRKGQGNTYEQYF
TRBV9	NA	NA	TRBJ2-2	CASSVNGAGGELFF
TRBV3-1/TRBV3-2	NA	NA	TRBJ2-4	CASSQDSAGAKNIQYF
TRBV3-1/TRBV3-2	NA	NA	TRBJ2-2	CASSLQGNTGELFF
TRBV3-1/TRBV3-2	NA	NA	TRBJ2-7	CASSQGFREQYF
TRBV28	NA	NA	TRBJ2-7	CASGHRVGKDEQYF
TRBV7-2	NA	NA	TRBJ2-3	CASSFDAGLGDTQYF
TRBV4-2	many	NA	TRBJ1-3	CASSQGPNSSGNTIYF
TRBV7-6	NA	NA	TRBJ1-6	CASNDGNSPLHF
TRBV7-9	NA	NA	TRBJ1-1	CASSPWDTMNTEAFF
TRBV5-1	NA	NA	TRBJ2-7	CASSLDRYEQYF
TRBV2	NA	NA	TRBJ2-1	CASTVVSYNEQFF
TRBV3-1/TRBV3-2	NA	TRBD2	TRBJ2-7	CASSKGLAGVSYEQYF
TRBV6-5	NA	NA	TRBJ2-7	CASSREHSYEQYF
TRBV10-3	NA	NA	TRBJ1-5	CAISDRGNQPQHF